A single sample is the source of the 15 T cell receptor beta chains below, sequenced in a study of blood T cell repertoires in COVID-19 (dated by TCRdb to the early 2020s). Receptors were amplified or captured by the immunoSEQ multiplex PCR assay. This is the immuneACCESS table as TCRdb keeps it, with only in-frame sequences that have V and J called. A part of the clones is gone; compared with another copy, unresolved V genes explain less than half, and the rest is unexplained. Here the sample has under 200,000 clones; around 83% occur a single time. The ten largest clones add up to approximately 5% of the sample. The sequenced material came from peripheral blood. The source is a woman older than 75 with acute or convalescent COVID-19.

This clone occurred a few times. This chain connects TRBV12-3 or TRBV12-4 to TRBJ1-2, with TRBD1 as a possible D gene (6 bases). Trimming removed 3 bases at V and 8 bases at J, with 13 bases between. This CDR3 comprises 13 residues. CDR3 sequence (DNA): TGTGCCAGCAGTTTGATAGGACAGCTCGGCTACACCTTC. Translating gives CASSLIGQLGYTF.

The V gene is TRBV27, the J gene TRBJ2-7, with TRBD1 as a possible D gene (5 bases). With 6 bases removed from V and 2 bases from J, the gap between germline ends came to 11 bases. The CDR3 runs to 13 residues. Germline loops: CDR1 MNHEY, CDR2 SMNVEV (reference sequence). The CDR3 bases are TGTGCCAGCAGGCCTGACAGAGCCTACGAGCAGTACTTC. It yields the protein CASRPDRAYEQYF.

The gene calls are TRBV11-3 and TRBJ1-1; tentatively, D is TRBD1 (6 bases). Germline values: CDR1 SGHNT, CDR2 YENEEA. V was pared by 5 bases and J by 0 bases, with 13 bases between. This CDR3 has 15 amino acids. CDR3 sequence reads: CASSLQGGLNTEAFF. Written as DNA, the CDR3 is TGTGCCAGCAGCCTACAGGGAGGGCTGAACACTGAAGCTTTCTTT.

The chain links TRBV9 to TRBJ2-3; 8 bases agree with TRBD2. Trimming removed 0 bases from V and 5 bases from J; junction bases left unmatched: 5. Germline V lookup: CDR1 SGDLS, CDR2 YYNGEE. This CDR3 comprises 15 residues. The CDR3 reads CASSVASGSKDTQYF. The CDR3 DNA is TGTGCCAGCAGCGTAGCCAGCGGGAGTAAAGATACGCAGTATTTT. The full variable domain, rest sourced from reference TRBV9 and TRBJ2-3, is DSGVTQTPKHLITATGQRVTLRCSPRSGDLSVYWYQQSLDQGLQFLIQYYNGEERAKGNILERFSAQQFPDLHSELNLSSLELGDSALYFCASSVASGSKDTQYFGPGTRLTVL.

This chain uses TRBV21-1 with TRBJ2-3; the table's D call, TRBD1, has no DNA check behind it. TRBV21-1 is designated a pseudogene. The CDR3 is 16 amino acids. This CDR3 reads CASSTPGQGRADTQYF. Here the CDR3 DNA reads TGTGCCAGCAGCACCCCGGGACAGGGTAGGGCAGATACGCAGTATTTT.

The chain couples TRBV6-5 to TRBJ1-2, with a weak D call TRBD1 (5 bases). There are 14 residues in the CDR3. V lost 6 bases, J lost 5 bases, and 16 bases lay in between. CDR1 is MNHEY, CDR2 SVGAGI, per germline. This CDR3 is CASRAGMGIYGYTF. CDR3 DNA: TGTGCCAGCAGAGCAGGGATGGGTATTTATGGCTACACCTTC.

The gene calls are TRBV7-8 and TRBJ2-7, with D maybe TRBD2 (6 bases). Trimming pared 3 bases from V and 5 bases from J, leaving 17 bases between. The CDR3 covers 15 residues. Germline values: CDR1 SGHVS, CDR2 FQNEAQ. CDR3 in amino acids: CASSFRAREGNEQYF. As DNA, the CDR3 is TGTGCCAGCAGCTTTCGGGCGCGGGAAGGCAACGAGCAGTACTTC.

This CDR3 is CASSQDSPGQGLTDTQYF. In DNA, the CDR3 is TGCGCCAGCAGCCAAGACTCTCCGGGACAGGGGCTTACAGATACGCAGTATTTT. The chain has TRBV4-3 and TRBJ2-3, with 10 bases matching TRBD1. The CDR3 loop spans 18 amino acids. In germline, CDR1 is LGHNA, CDR2 YSLEER. Trimming cost V 0 bases and J 3 bases; bases outside gene matches: 9.

The CDR3 loop is CASSQDAGGTPYEQYF. In DNA form, the CDR3 reads TGTGCCAGCAGCCAAGATGCGGGAGGGACGCCCTACGAGCAGTACTTC. The chain has TRBV3-1 (or the pseudogene TRBV3-2) and TRBJ2-7; 9 bases agree with TRBD2. V dropped 0 bases and J dropped 2; count of bases not matched to a gene: 5. The CDR3 is 16 amino acids. The germline V gene has CDR1 LGHDT and CDR2 YNNKEL (reference sequence).

This clone showed up many times. The chain joins TRBV28 to TRBJ2-2, with 10 bases lining up with TRBD1. CDR1 is MDHEN and CDR2 is SYDVKM in the germline V gene. V gave up 6 bases and J gave up 6 bases; unmatched junction bases: 10. This CDR3 contains 16 residues. Here the CDR3 DNA reads TGTGCCAGCAGATATCCGGGACAGGGGTTCTCCGGGGAGCTGTTTTTT. Amino acid sequence: CASRYPGQGFSGELFF.

This sequence joins TRBV27 and TRBJ1-5, with a tentative D call TRBD1 (6 bases). V was clipped by 5 bases and J by 3 bases, with 14 bases between them. CDR1 is MNHEY, CDR2 SMNVEV, per germline (reference sequence). The CDR3 extends over 15 amino acids. CDR3 region: CASSPRGLNNQPQHF. Here the CDR3 DNA reads TGTGCCAGCAGTCCCAGGGGCCTCAACAATCAGCCCCAGCATTTT.

The V and J genes are TRBV2 and TRBJ1-2, with D perhaps TRBD1 (5 bases). The V end lost 1 base, the J end lost 3 bases, and 6 bases lay between the germline ends. This CDR3 region has 13 residues. Germline V gene data show CDR1 as SNHLY and CDR2 as FYNNEI. CDR3 region: CASSEEQDYGYTF. The CDR3 nucleotides read TGTGCCAGCAGTGAAGAACAGGACTATGGCTACACCTTC.

The chain combines TRBV6-5 with TRBJ1-1; 7 bases match TRBD1. The germline CDR1 and CDR2 sequences are MNHEY and SVGAGI. The CDR3 is 15 amino acids. With 7 bases clipped from V and 1 base from J, the junction kept 9 bases outside the gene matches. CDR3 sequence reads: CASKGALKGNTEAFF. The CDR3 coding sequence is TGTGCCAGCAAGGGGGCGCTGAAGGGGAACACTGAAGCTTTCTTT.

The chain joins TRBV7-9 to TRBJ2-7; TRBD1 aligns across 7 bases. The CDR3 has 14 residues. Germline V gene sequence: CDR1 SEHNR, CDR2 FQNEAQ (reference sequence). Losses at the gene ends were 1 base for V and 3 bases for J; bases not matched to a gene: 3. For the CDR3, the DNA is TGTGCCAGCAGCTTAGGGGGACAGAACTACGAGCAGTACTTC. Translation: CASSLGGQNYEQYF. The full variable domain, in which reference TRBV7-9 and TRBJ2-7 provide the parts outside the CDR3, is DTGVSQNPRHKITKRGQNVTFRCDPISEHNRLYWYRQTLGQGPEFLTYFQNEAQLEKSRLLSDRFSAERPKGSFSTLEIQRTEQGDSAMYLCASSLGGQNYEQYFGPGTRLTVT.

The chain links TRBV6-6 to TRBJ1-2; 7 positions agree with TRBD1. CDR3 length equals 18 residues. V lost 5 bases to trimming and J lost 6 bases; unmatched junction nucleotides: 21. The germline V gene has CDR1 MNHNY and CDR2 SVGAGI (reference sequence). CDR3 nucleotides: TGTGCCAGCAGTCCGCGGGAGGACAGGAAAGTCGGGGCGGATGGCTACACCTTC. It translates to CASSPREDRKVGADGYTF.